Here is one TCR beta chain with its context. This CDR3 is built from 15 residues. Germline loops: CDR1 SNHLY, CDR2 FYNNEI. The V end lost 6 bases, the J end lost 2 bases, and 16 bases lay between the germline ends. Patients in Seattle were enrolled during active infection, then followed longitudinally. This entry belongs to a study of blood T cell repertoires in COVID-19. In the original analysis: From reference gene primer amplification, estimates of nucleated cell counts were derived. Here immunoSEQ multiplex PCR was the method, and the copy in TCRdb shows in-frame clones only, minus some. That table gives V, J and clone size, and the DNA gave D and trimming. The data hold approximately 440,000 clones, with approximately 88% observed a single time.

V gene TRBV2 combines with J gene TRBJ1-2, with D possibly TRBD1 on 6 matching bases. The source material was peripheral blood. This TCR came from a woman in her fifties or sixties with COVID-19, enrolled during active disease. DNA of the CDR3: TGTGCCAGCAGAGATCGGGGGGCAGGGAACTATGGCTACACCTTC. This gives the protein CASRDRGAGNYGYTF.